The 18 T cell receptor beta chains below were found in one sample sequenced in a study of blood T cell repertoires in COVID-19. This table comes from immunoSEQ multiplex PCR, and its TCRdb copy is limited to in-frame clones, with some not included. The table lists 490,000 or so clones, over 75% of them singletons. Source material: PBMCs or T cells enriched from blood (not recorded which). These receptors all stem from a woman in her forties who had recovered from COVID-19.

V usage is TRBV13 and J usage is TRBJ1-1, with TRBD1 matching over 8 bases. The length of the CDR3 is 13 residues. J gave up 11 bases and V 5 bases, and 10 bases lay outside the gene matches. The germline CDR1 and CDR2 sequences are PRHDT and FYEKMQ (reference sequence). The CDR3 here is CASSQGQGLPAFF. CDR3 DNA: TGTGCCAGCAGCCAAGGACAGGGCCTTCCGGCTTTCTTT.

This chain links TRBV7-2 with TRBJ1-2; TRBD1 matches 7 bases. Germline trimming cut 2 bases from V and 8 bases from J; bases unmatched to any gene: 11. CDR3 length equals 15 residues. From germline, CDR1 is SGHTA and CDR2 FQGNSA. The CDR3: CASSLPLRGGDGYTF. For the CDR3, the DNA is TGTGCCAGCAGCTTACCATTGAGAGGGGGCGACGGCTACACCTTC.

The V call is TRBV7-2, the J call TRBJ2-7, with 9 bases fitting TRBD1. The trim removed 4 bases at V and 3 bases at J, leaving 10 bases unmatched. The CDR3 is 16 amino acids. Germline CDR1 is SGHTA and CDR2 is FQGNSA. The CDR3 region is CASSSTPGQGGYEQYF. DNA of the CDR3: TGTGCCAGCAGCTCCACCCCGGGACAGGGAGGCTACGAGCAGTACTTC.

The chain recombines TRBV6-5 with TRBJ2-5; D ambiguous. Trimming removed 0 bases at V and 2 bases at J, with 13 bases between. CDR1 and CDR2 from the germline V gene are MNHEY and SVGAGI. The CDR3 is 16 amino acids. CDR3 nucleotide sequence: TGTGCCAGCAGTTACTCGGCAGGTTTCACACAAGAGACCCAGTACTTC. Its protein product is CASSYSAGFTQETQYF.

This clone came up once. The chain combines TRBV15 with TRBJ1-6; D is undetermined. The CDR3 spans 16 residues. Per the germline V gene, CDR1 is LNHNV and CDR2 is YYDKDF (reference sequence). V was clipped by 0 bases and J by 7 bases, with 13 bases between them. CDR3 residues: CATSRDPLIINSPLHF. In nucleotides, the CDR3 is TGTGCCACCAGCAGAGATCCCCTAATAATAAATTCACCCCTCCACTTT.

This clone was observed a handful of times. The chain couples TRBV5-6 to TRBJ2-2; D might be TRBD1 (7 bases). The CDR3 runs to 16 residues. Germline lookup yields CDR1 SGHDT and CDR2 YYEEEE. V gave up 3 bases and J gave up 7 bases, with 19 bases separating them. CDR3 sequence reads: CASSSSMTGRIGELFF. The DNA for the CDR3 is TGTGCCAGCAGCTCTAGTATGACAGGGAGGATCGGGGAGCTGTTTTTT.

The chain combines TRBV5-1 with TRBJ2-3; 9 bases line up with TRBD1. Germline CDR1 and CDR2: SGHRS and YFSETQ. This CDR3 has 17 amino acids. The junction had 11 bases not matched to a gene; V was cut back by 4 bases and J by 2 bases. CDR3 loop: CASSTTGGFGNTDTQYF. The CDR3 nucleotides read TGCGCCAGCAGCACAACAGGGGGCTTCGGGAACACAGATACGCAGTATTTT. Supplemented by reference TRBV5-1 and TRBJ2-3, the full variable domain reads KAGVTQTPRYLIKTRGQQVTLSCSPISGHRSVSWYQQTPGQGLQFLFEYFSETQRNKGNFPGRFSGRQFSNSRSEMNVSTLELGDSALYLCASSTTGGFGNTDTQYFGPGTRLTVL.

The genes are TRBV19 and TRBJ1-2, with D uncertain. CDR3 size: 14 residues. Germline V gene sequence: CDR1 LNHDA, CDR2 SQIVND (reference sequence). Trimming left V 5 bases short and J 1 base short, with 11 bases between. The CDR3 nucleotides read TGTGCCAGTAGTCCCCCGGGGTTTAACTATGGCTACACCTTC. Residues: CASSPPGFNYGYTF.

Notes on this clone: Other DNA sequences of this sample code for an identical CDR3. The rearrangement uses TRBV7-9 and TRBJ2-3; TRBD2 agrees at 10 bases. CDR3 length: 15 amino acids. The trim removed 5 bases at V and 0 bases at J, leaving 2 bases unmatched. From germline, CDR1 is SEHNR and CDR2 FQNEAQ (reference sequence). DNA of the CDR3: TGTGCCAGCAGCCCGGGACTAGCGAGCACAGATACGCAGTATTTT. Residues: CASSPGLASTDTQYF.

Here the CDR3 reads CASSRSDRGYSPLHF. The CDR3 coding sequence is TGTGCCAGTAGTAGATCGGACAGGGGATATTCACCCCTCCACTTT. This chain connects TRBV19 to TRBJ1-6; 9 bases fit TRBD1. This CDR3 region has 15 residues. Germline V CDR1 and CDR2: LNHDA, SQIVND (reference sequence). The ends lost 4 bases at V and 8 bases at J; junction bases unmatched: 6.

The rearrangement joins TRBV7-9 to TRBJ2-3; 8 bases align to TRBD1. This CDR3 comprises 15 residues. Trimming removed 4 bases from V and 7 bases from J; junction bases left unmatched: 10. CDR1 is SEHNR, CDR2 FQNEAQ, per germline (reference sequence). The CDR3 DNA sequence: TGTGCCAGCAGCTGGGACAGGCGGCCCCCAAATACGCAGTATTTT. This encodes CASSWDRRPPNTQYF.

The chain uses TRBV15 and TRBJ2-2; 9 bases map to TRBD1. J was trimmed by 6 bases and V by 4 bases; bases with no gene match: 6. CDR3 length: 15 residues. Germline V gene sequence: CDR1 LNHNV, CDR2 YYDKDF (reference sequence). Written as DNA, the CDR3 is TGTGCCACCAGCAAAGGACAGGGGTCTTCCGGGGAGCTGTTTTTT. Amino acid sequence: CATSKGQGSSGELFF.

There are a few counts of this clone. The gene calls are TRBV7-2 and TRBJ2-7, with a possible D match to TRBD2 (5 bases). Germline CDR1 reads SGHTA; CDR2 reads FQGNSA. This CDR3 has 15 residues. V was clipped by 1 base and J by 3 bases, with 13 bases between them. CDR3 sequence: CASSLESGLNYEQYF. CDR3 sequence (DNA): TGTGCCAGCAGCTTAGAGAGCGGACTGAACTACGAGCAGTACTTC. The variable domain in full, completed from reference TRBV7-2 and TRBJ2-7, reads GAGVSQSPSNKVTEKGKDVELRCDPISGHTALYWYRQSLGQGLEFLIYFQGNSAPDKSGLPSDRFSAERTGGSVSTLTIQRTQQEDSAVYLCASSLESGLNYEQYFGPGTRLTVT.

The rearrangement uses TRBV27 and TRBJ2-1, with TRBD2 matching over 8 bases. The CDR3 length is 15 residues. CDR1 and CDR2 (germline): MNHEY, SMNVEV (reference sequence). The V gene end was trimmed by 5 bases and the J gene end by 3 bases; junction bases not matched to a gene: 6. CDR3 coding DNA: TGTGCCAGCAGTGTAGCGGGATGGGGCTACAATGAGCAGTTCTTC. It yields the protein CASSVAGWGYNEQFF.

This chain joins TRBV10-3 and TRBJ2-5; weak D call: TRBD1 (6 bases). Germline values: CDR1 ENHRY, CDR2 SYGVKD. V dropped 11 bases and J dropped 0 bases, with 19 bases sitting between them. The CDR3 spans 15 residues. CDR3: CAARPGALYQETQYF. The CDR3 nucleotides are TGTGCCGCCCGCCCAGGGGCCCTGTACCAAGAGACCCAGTACTTC.

The chain carries TRBV4-1 and TRBJ1-1; a weak D match, TRBD1 (5 bases). CDR1 is MGHRA and CDR2 is YSYEKL in the germline V gene. Trimming stripped 1 base from V and 2 bases from J, with 11 bases between. This CDR3 spans 15 amino acids. The CDR3 coding sequence is TGCGCCAGCAGCCAAGCTATGGGGCTAAACACTGAAGCTTTCTTT. Translating gives CASSQAMGLNTEAFF.

This rearrangement joins TRBV5-4 to TRBJ2-2, with TRBD2 matching over 13 bases. The CDR3 has 16 amino acids. CDR1 and CDR2 (germline): SGHNT, YYREEE (reference sequence). The junction had 8 bases not matched to a gene; V was cut back by 4 bases and J by 8 bases. Here the CDR3 reads CASSPGLAGTRGELFF. DNA for the CDR3: TGTGCCAGCAGCCCGGGACTAGCGGGGACCCGGGGGGAGCTGTTTTTT.

The CDR3 DNA sequence: TGTGCCAGCAGTTACAGGGTGGGGACTGAAGCTTTCTTT. As protein: CASSYRVGTEAFF. The genes are TRBV12-3 or TRBV12-4 and TRBJ1-1; the D gene is possibly TRBD1 (6 bases). V lost 4 bases, J lost 5 bases, and 11 bases lay in between. The CDR3 runs to 13 residues.